These T cell receptor beta chains were read from a single sample in a study of blood T cell repertoires in COVID-19. TCRdb's copy holds only in-frame clones and misses some; the assay was immunoSEQ multiplex PCR. Of more than 200,000 clones in the sample, around 90% were seen once. Source material: peripheral blood. These receptors were taken from a woman in her sixties with COVID-19, enrolled during active disease. Both conserved end residues are part of each CDR3. Fields, in order: V gene, CDR3 protein.

>TRBV6-2/TRBV6-3
CASSRQGAYTLHF
>TRBV20-1
CSATPDNEAFF
>TRBV6-1
CASSGQPGLAGTDTQYF
>TRBV6-4
CASSLERNTEAFF
>TRBV19
CASSISGTSGSGYEQYF
>TRBV5-1
CASSRLAGAPGELFF
>TRBV5-1
CASSPTDVRVNTEAFF
>TRBV30
CAWSVQARGEQYF
>TRBV19
CASNGQNNEQFF
>TRBV9
CASSVAALAGEGEQYF
>TRBV5-4
CASSLTGRRAEKLFF
>TRBV4-3
CASSQDLSRGYGYTF
>TRBV12-5
CASGSAGSSGSSEQFF
>TRBV6-5
CASNGQGRAAQYF
>TRBV28
CASRPGTGHNYGYTF
>TRBV7-6
CASSLGTEYNSPLHF
>TRBV30
CAWSQKQGGVGEAFF
>TRBV5-1
CASSWTGGAGANVLTF
>TRBV29-1
CSARKRGDSYEQYF
>TRBV12-3/TRBV12-4
CASSYNYNEQFF
>TRBV14
CASSGQMNTEAFF
>TRBV7-9
CASSSASRRGYEQFF
>TRBV2
CASSLTGVGYGYTF
>TRBV30
CAWSVRGAYTQYF
>TRBV27
CASGRGQGTNNSPLHF
>TRBV24-1
CATSGGGVSHGYTF
>TRBV10-2
CASSESDRGSGNTIYF
>TRBV20-1
CSASVGRGMNSPLHF
>TRBV4-3
CASSQDGGGNEKLFF
>TRBV9
CASVRDLDTGELFF
>TRBV2
CASSELGPGQPQHF
>TRBV11-1
CASSSMSGRRYEQFF
>TRBV3-1/TRBV3-2
CASTLGTSGSRGEQFF
>TRBV5-6
CASSPRLADKSYEQYF
>TRBV18
CASSATGGPNEKLFF
>TRBV9
CASSVSDSIGGTGELFF
>TRBV19
CASSTIQWGGQETQYF
>TRBV3-1/TRBV3-2
CASSQAAGGKGQETQYF
>TRBV7-3
CASSPRGGLTYGYTF
>TRBV6-1
CASSDRGTEAFF
>TRBV28
CASSLDGLDYGYTF
>TRBV6-4
CASSYRANTEAFF
>TRBV10-1
CASSESVGRGYTF
>TRBV19
CASSTWTGSEAFF
>TRBV19
CASSIRPRQGVNEQFF
>TRBV28
CASSLTRVNTEAFF
>TRBV28
CASSPRGAGANVLTF
>TRBV11-2
CASSRNSYAYEQYF
>TRBV28
CASSDRAGGYTF
>TRBV30
CAWSGQANTGELFF
>TRBV5-5
CASSLVDIWNEKLFF
>TRBV6-4
CASSPLAGRYNEQFF
>TRBV28
CASSLRAGGRGYGYTF
>TRBV29-1
CSVVPNPKDIGDEQFF
>TRBV7-3
CASSFHRNTGELFF
>TRBV23-1
CASSHRQGALWYF
>TRBV5-6
CASSFGITGAGELFF
>TRBV6-5
CASRSQGGTQYF
>TRBV5-4
CASRPSGQSTDTQYF